These T cell receptor beta chains were read from a single sample in a study of cytomegalovirus exposure and HLA in healthy donors. Here immunoSEQ multiplex PCR was the method, and the copy in TCRdb shows in-frame clones only, minus some. The repertoire includes roughly 150,000 clones, over 80% of them detected once, and over 2% sits in the top ten. The sample consisted of PBMCs. All receptors derive from a male donor in good health and CMV-seronegative. Both conserved end residues are trimmed from each CDR3. The D gene is left open where the match is weak. Rows may omit the clone size; those that give it use once, few, many or a size class.

CDR3 length: 18; J gene: TRBJ1-3; clone size: once; V gene: TRBV30; D gene: TRBD1; CDR3 protein: ASRTQSQTGNRWTGNTIY
CDR3 length: 12; J gene: TRBJ1-1; clone size: .; V gene: TRBV6-1; D gene: .; CDR3 protein: ASSEYSSNTEAF
CDR3 length: 17; J gene: TRBJ2-2; clone size: .; V gene: TRBV15; D gene: .; CDR3 protein: ATSRELAGQGVFAGELF
CDR3 length: 12; J gene: TRBJ2-3; clone size: few; V gene: TRBV11-2; D gene: TRBD1; CDR3 protein: ASSPLGGEDTQY
CDR3 length: 15; J gene: TRBJ2-1; clone size: .; V gene: TRBV10-2; D gene: .; CDR3 protein: ASSEFQPTARGTEQF
CDR3 length: 12; J gene: TRBJ2-3; clone size: .; V gene: TRBV5-1; D gene: .; CDR3 protein: ASSLDRSTDTQY
CDR3 length: 11; J gene: TRBJ1-4; clone size: .; V gene: TRBV19; D gene: .; CDR3 protein: ASSTRQTEKLF
CDR3 length: 13; J gene: TRBJ1-6; clone size: .; V gene: TRBV18; D gene: TRBD1; CDR3 protein: ASSNGQGVNSPLH
CDR3 length: 10; J gene: TRBJ2-3; clone size: .; V gene: TRBV29-1; D gene: TRBD1; CDR3 protein: SAGQAPDTQY
CDR3 length: 10; J gene: TRBJ1-4; clone size: .; V gene: TRBV27; D gene: TRBD1; CDR3 protein: ASSPDRATLF
CDR3 length: 10; J gene: TRBJ1-1; clone size: .; V gene: TRBV6-1; D gene: .; CDR3 protein: ASSDWGVEAF
CDR3 length: 12; J gene: TRBJ1-1; clone size: few; V gene: TRBV6-5; D gene: .; CDR3 protein: ASRTPGGDTEAF
CDR3 length: 15; J gene: TRBJ2-3; clone size: once; V gene: TRBV5-1; D gene: TRBD2; CDR3 protein: ASSPSRTSGGADTQY
CDR3 length: 15; J gene: TRBJ1-2; clone size: .; V gene: TRBV4-1; D gene: TRBD1; CDR3 protein: ASSQEDRGPTNYGYT
CDR3 length: 13; J gene: TRBJ2-3; clone size: once; V gene: TRBV27; D gene: TRBD1; CDR3 protein: ASSLGQSSTDTQY
CDR3 length: 11; J gene: TRBJ1-3; clone size: .; V gene: TRBV5-5; D gene: TRBD1; CDR3 protein: ASSFDRGDTIY
CDR3 length: 11; J gene: TRBJ1-2; clone size: .; V gene: TRBV6-5; D gene: .; CDR3 protein: ASSYGGLGGYT
CDR3 length: 13; J gene: TRBJ2-5; clone size: .; V gene: TRBV5-1; D gene: .; CDR3 protein: ASSLDGRGLETQY
CDR3 length: 12; J gene: TRBJ1-6; clone size: .; V gene: TRBV7-2; D gene: .; CDR3 protein: ASSFNAQGSPLH
CDR3 length: 13; J gene: TRBJ1-1; clone size: .; V gene: TRBV6-5; D gene: .; CDR3 protein: ASPWAEGMNTEAF
CDR3 length: 12; J gene: TRBJ2-5; clone size: .; V gene: TRBV19; D gene: TRBD1; CDR3 protein: ASSISGGRETQY
CDR3 length: 12; J gene: TRBJ1-3; clone size: .; V gene: TRBV4-1; D gene: .; CDR3 protein: ASSPEAGGNTIY
CDR3 length: 12; J gene: TRBJ1-1; clone size: .; V gene: TRBV6-4; D gene: .; CDR3 protein: ASSPSGVSTEAF
CDR3 length: 10; J gene: TRBJ1-2; clone size: .; V gene: TRBV5-1; D gene: .; CDR3 protein: ASSLQGSGYT
CDR3 length: 13; J gene: TRBJ1-1; clone size: few; V gene: TRBV5-1; D gene: .; CDR3 protein: ASSLAQAGNTEAF
CDR3 length: 13; J gene: TRBJ1-6; clone size: .; V gene: TRBV5-6; D gene: TRBD1; CDR3 protein: ASSFRGADNSPLH
CDR3 length: 14; J gene: TRBJ1-5; clone size: .; V gene: TRBV7-6; D gene: .; CDR3 protein: ASSLVPDSLGQPQH
CDR3 length: 13; J gene: TRBJ1-2; clone size: .; V gene: TRBV6-4; D gene: TRBD1; CDR3 protein: ASSDSGTGNYGYT
CDR3 length: 13; J gene: TRBJ1-1; clone size: .; V gene: TRBV4-3; D gene: .; CDR3 protein: ASSHNRVSNTEAF
CDR3 length: 12; J gene: TRBJ2-1; clone size: .; V gene: TRBV6-5; D gene: TRBD1; CDR3 protein: ASSTGTAYNEQF
CDR3 length: 12; J gene: TRBJ2-7; clone size: .; V gene: TRBV6-5; D gene: .; CDR3 protein: ASTEGLAPYEQY
CDR3 length: 12; J gene: TRBJ1-5; clone size: once; V gene: TRBV7-2; D gene: .; CDR3 protein: ASSLVQVDQPQH
CDR3 length: 17; J gene: TRBJ1-6; clone size: .; V gene: TRBV7-2; D gene: .; CDR3 protein: ASSLRQGPGGSYNSPLH
CDR3 length: 11; J gene: TRBJ1-2; clone size: .; V gene: TRBV7-9; D gene: .; CDR3 protein: ASSLRTNYGYT
CDR3 length: 13; J gene: TRBJ2-7; clone size: few; V gene: TRBV18; D gene: .; CDR3 protein: ASGERQGNTYEQY
CDR3 length: 13; J gene: TRBJ2-7; clone size: once; V gene: TRBV6-5; D gene: TRBD2; CDR3 protein: ASRPLAGAIYEQY
CDR3 length: 15; J gene: TRBJ1-6; clone size: .; V gene: TRBV7-2; D gene: TRBD1; CDR3 protein: ASSPRQGLPYNSPLH
CDR3 length: 13; J gene: TRBJ2-7; clone size: .; V gene: TRBV7-2; D gene: TRBD2; CDR3 protein: ASSLLAGGPYEQY
CDR3 length: 11; J gene: TRBJ2-2; clone size: .; V gene: TRBV7-7; D gene: .; CDR3 protein: ASSPHRVGELF
CDR3 length: 14; J gene: TRBJ2-1; clone size: few; V gene: TRBV5-1; D gene: .; CDR3 protein: ASSLVPGITYNEQF
CDR3 length: 13; J gene: TRBJ2-7; clone size: .; V gene: TRBV5-1; D gene: .; CDR3 protein: ASSPSGTLHYEQY
CDR3 length: 9; J gene: TRBJ1-4; clone size: .; V gene: TRBV19; D gene: .; CDR3 protein: ASSNGGKLF
CDR3 length: 12; J gene: TRBJ1-2; clone size: .; V gene: TRBV2; D gene: TRBD1; CDR3 protein: ASSVDRGYYGYT
CDR3 length: 13; J gene: TRBJ2-7; clone size: .; V gene: TRBV6-5; D gene: .; CDR3 protein: ASSYRRGRIYEQY
CDR3 length: 13; J gene: TRBJ2-1; clone size: once; V gene: TRBV29-1; D gene: .; CDR3 protein: SVGNLAYAYNEQF
CDR3 length: 14; J gene: TRBJ1-5; clone size: .; V gene: TRBV7-6; D gene: TRBD1; CDR3 protein: ASSLDRGYSNQPQH
CDR3 length: 12; J gene: TRBJ1-2; clone size: .; V gene: TRBV5-1; D gene: .; CDR3 protein: ASSLWRVGYGYT
CDR3 length: 13; J gene: TRBJ2-7; clone size: once; V gene: TRBV15; D gene: TRBD1; CDR3 protein: ATSRDRGRGPEQY
CDR3 length: 13; J gene: TRBJ1-2; clone size: .; V gene: TRBV11-2; D gene: TRBD1; CDR3 protein: ASSSTGTGSYGYT
CDR3 length: 12; J gene: TRBJ1-2; clone size: .; V gene: TRBV11-2; D gene: .; CDR3 protein: ASSLDGGDYGYT
CDR3 length: 14; J gene: TRBJ2-3; clone size: .; V gene: TRBV4-1; D gene: TRBD1; CDR3 protein: ASSHLNRGRADTQY
CDR3 length: 12; J gene: TRBJ1-4; clone size: once; V gene: TRBV9; D gene: .; CDR3 protein: ASSVQGSNEKLF
CDR3 length: 13; J gene: TRBJ2-1; clone size: .; V gene: TRBV2; D gene: TRBD2; CDR3 protein: ASSDRLAYYNEQF
CDR3 length: 14; J gene: TRBJ1-4; clone size: .; V gene: TRBV25-1; D gene: TRBD1; CDR3 protein: ASSESGTAINEKLF
CDR3 length: 13; J gene: TRBJ2-3; clone size: .; V gene: TRBV25-1; D gene: .; CDR3 protein: ASRSPSLSTDTQY
CDR3 length: 13; J gene: TRBJ1-2; clone size: .; V gene: TRBV9; D gene: TRBD1; CDR3 protein: ASSETDRGIGGYT
CDR3 length: 13; J gene: TRBJ1-1; clone size: .; V gene: TRBV7-9; D gene: .; CDR3 protein: ASSLEVGEATEAF